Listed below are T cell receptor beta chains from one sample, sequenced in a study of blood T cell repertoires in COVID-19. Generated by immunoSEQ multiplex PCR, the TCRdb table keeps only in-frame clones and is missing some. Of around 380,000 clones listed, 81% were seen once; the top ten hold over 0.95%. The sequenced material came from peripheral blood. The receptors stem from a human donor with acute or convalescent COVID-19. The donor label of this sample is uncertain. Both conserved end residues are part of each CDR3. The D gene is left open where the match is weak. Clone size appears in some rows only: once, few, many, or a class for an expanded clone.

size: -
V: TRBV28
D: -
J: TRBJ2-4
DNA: TGTGCCAGCAGTTTATTTAGTAGCGGTGGAGCCAAAAACATTCAGTACTTC
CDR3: CASSLFSSGGAKNIQYF

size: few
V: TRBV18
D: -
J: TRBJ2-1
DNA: TGTGCCAGCTCACCAGACCTAGAATCGGATGAGCAGTTCTTC
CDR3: CASSPDLESDEQFF

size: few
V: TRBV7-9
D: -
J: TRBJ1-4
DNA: TGTGCCAGCAGCTTAGCTGGCGGGGATGAAAAACTGTTTTTT
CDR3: CASSLAGGDEKLFF

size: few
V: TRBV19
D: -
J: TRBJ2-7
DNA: TGTGCCAGTAGATCGGAAGGGGCAGTATACGGCGAGCAGTACTTC
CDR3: CASRSEGAVYGEQYF

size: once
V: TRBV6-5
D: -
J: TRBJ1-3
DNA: TGTGCCAGCAGGCTAACAGAGAGCTCTGGAAACACCATATATTTT
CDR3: CASRLTESSGNTIYF

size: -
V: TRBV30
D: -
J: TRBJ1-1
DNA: TGTGCCTGGACCCCCGGGGACACTGAAGCTTTCTTT
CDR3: CAWTPGDTEAFF

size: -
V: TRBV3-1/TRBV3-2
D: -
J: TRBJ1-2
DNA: TGTGCCAGCAGCACTCAATATAGGGGGAGAGGCAATGGCTACACCTTC
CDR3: CASSTQYRGRGNGYTF

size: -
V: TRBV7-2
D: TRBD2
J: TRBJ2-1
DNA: TGTGCCAGCAGCTCGAAGGGACTAGCGGGAGGGTACAATGAGCAGTTCTTC
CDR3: CASSSKGLAGGYNEQFF

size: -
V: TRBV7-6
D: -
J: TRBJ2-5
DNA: TGTGCCAGCAGCTTATCGGAGACCCAGTACTTC
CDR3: CASSLSETQYF

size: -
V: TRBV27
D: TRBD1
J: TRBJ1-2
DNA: TGTGCCAGCCAGAGACAGGGGGCGAGGGGCTACACCTTC
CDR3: CASQRQGARGYTF

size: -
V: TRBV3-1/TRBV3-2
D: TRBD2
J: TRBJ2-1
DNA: TGTGCCAGCAGCACCCGGGCATCTAGCGGGTACTACAATGAGCAGTTCTTC
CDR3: CASSTRASSGYYNEQFF

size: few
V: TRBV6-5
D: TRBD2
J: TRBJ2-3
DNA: TGTGCCAGCAGAAGACTAGCCCGCGGAGATACGCAGTATTTT
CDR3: CASRRLARGDTQYF

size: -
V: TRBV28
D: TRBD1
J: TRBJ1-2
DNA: TGTGCCAGCAGTTTATATGAAACCCGACAGGGTTATGGCTACACCTTC
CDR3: CASSLYETRQGYGYTF

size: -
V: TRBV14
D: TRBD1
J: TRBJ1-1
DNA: TGTGCCAGCAGCCAATTTGCCCAGGGGGGAGCTTTCTTT
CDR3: CASSQFAQGGAFF

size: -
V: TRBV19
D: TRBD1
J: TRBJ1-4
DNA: TGTGCCAGTAGTATGGGTTGGACAGGGGGCCCAACTAATGAAAAACTGTTTTTT
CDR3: CASSMGWTGGPTNEKLFF

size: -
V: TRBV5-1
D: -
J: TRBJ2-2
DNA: TGCGCCAGCAGCTCGACGGCGGGGAGTGGAAACACCGGGGAGCTGTTTTTT
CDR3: CASSSTAGSGNTGELFF

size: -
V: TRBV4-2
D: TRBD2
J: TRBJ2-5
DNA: TGTGCCAGCAGCCAAGTCCGGACTAGCGGAGAGACCCAGTACTTC
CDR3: CASSQVRTSGETQYF

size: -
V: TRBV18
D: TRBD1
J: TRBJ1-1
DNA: TGTGCCAGCTCACCACTGTCAGGGGGTGAAGCTTTCTTT
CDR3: CASSPLSGGEAFF